One T cell receptor (beta chain) is described in this entry. PCR involved 60 Vbeta and 13 Jbeta primers. The assay was immunoSEQ multiplex PCR, and TCRdb's table has in-frame clones only and misses some. The table shows around 120,000 clones, with about 80% occurring only once. The sample belongs to a study of cytomegalovirus exposure and HLA in healthy donors. Material for sequencing was PBMCs. The receptor's source is a boy between 2 and 10 years old in good health and CMV-seronegative.

This CDR3 is CASSPPGSGGSYNEQFF. The CDR3 nucleotides read TGTGCCAGCAGCCCCCCAGGGAGCGGGGGGTCCTACAATGAGCAGTTCTTC. This rearrangement joins TRBV14 to TRBJ2-1, with 9 positions matching TRBD2. The CDR3 consists of 17 residues. V was pared by 4 bases and J by 1 base, with 8 bases of the junction left unmatched. The germline CDR1 and CDR2 sequences are SGHDN and FVKESK. The whole variable domain, filled in from reference TRBV14 and TRBJ2-1, reads EAGVTQFPSHSVIEKGQTVTLRCDPISGHDNLYWYRRVMGKEIKFLLHFVKESKQDESGMPNNRFLAERTGGTYSTLKVQPAELEDSGVYFCASSPPGSGGSYNEQFFGPGTRLTVL.